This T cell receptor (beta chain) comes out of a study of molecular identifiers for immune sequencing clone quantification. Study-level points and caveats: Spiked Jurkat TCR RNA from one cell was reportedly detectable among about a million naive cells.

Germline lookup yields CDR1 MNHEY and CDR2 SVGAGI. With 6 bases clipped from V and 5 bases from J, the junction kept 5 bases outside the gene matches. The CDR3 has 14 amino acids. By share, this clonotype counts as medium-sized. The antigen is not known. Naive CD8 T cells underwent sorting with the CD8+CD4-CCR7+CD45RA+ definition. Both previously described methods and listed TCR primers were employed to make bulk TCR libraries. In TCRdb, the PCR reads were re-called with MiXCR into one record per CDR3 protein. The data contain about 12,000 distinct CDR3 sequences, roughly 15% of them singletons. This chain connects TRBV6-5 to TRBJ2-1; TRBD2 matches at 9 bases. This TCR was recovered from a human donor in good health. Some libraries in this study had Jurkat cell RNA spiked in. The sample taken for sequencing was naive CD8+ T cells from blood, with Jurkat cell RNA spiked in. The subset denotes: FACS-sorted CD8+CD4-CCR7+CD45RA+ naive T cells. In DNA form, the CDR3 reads TGTGCCAGCAGCTCCGGGACTAGCAACAATGAGCAGTTCTTC. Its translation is CASSSGTSNNEQFF.